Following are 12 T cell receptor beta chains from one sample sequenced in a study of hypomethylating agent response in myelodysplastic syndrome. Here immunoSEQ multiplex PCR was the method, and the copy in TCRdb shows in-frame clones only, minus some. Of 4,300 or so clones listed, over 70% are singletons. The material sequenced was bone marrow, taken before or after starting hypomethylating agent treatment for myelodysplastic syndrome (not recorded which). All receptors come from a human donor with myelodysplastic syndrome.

The CDR3 is CSVVPEAYNEQFF. CDR3 sequence (DNA): TGCAGCGTTGTTCCCGAAGCCTACAATGAGCAGTTCTTC. The chain combines TRBV29-1 with TRBJ2-1; D is unresolved. Looked up from germline, CDR1 is SQVTM and CDR2 is ANQGSEA. Trimming left V 4 bases short and J 2 bases short, with 9 bases between. The CDR3 length is 13 residues.

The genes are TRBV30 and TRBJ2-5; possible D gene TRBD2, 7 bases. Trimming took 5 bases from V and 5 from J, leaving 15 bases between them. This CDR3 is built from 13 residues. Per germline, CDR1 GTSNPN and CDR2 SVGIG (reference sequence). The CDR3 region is CAWSQGGRETQYF. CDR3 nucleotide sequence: TGTGCCTGGTCACAGGGAGGGAGGGAGACCCAGTACTTC. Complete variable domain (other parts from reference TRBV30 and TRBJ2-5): SQTIHQWPATLVQPVGSPLSLECTVEGTSNPNLYWYRQAAGRGLQLLFYSVGIGQISSEVPQNLSASRPQDRQFILSSKKLLLSDSGFYLCAWSQGGRETQYFGPGTRLLVL.

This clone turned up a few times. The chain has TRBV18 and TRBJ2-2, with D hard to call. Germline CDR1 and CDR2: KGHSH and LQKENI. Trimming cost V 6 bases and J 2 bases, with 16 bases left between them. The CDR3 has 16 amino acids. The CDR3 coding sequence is TGTGCCAGCTCCCGAACCACGGGCAGAAACACCGGGGAGCTGTTTTTT. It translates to CASSRTTGRNTGELFF.

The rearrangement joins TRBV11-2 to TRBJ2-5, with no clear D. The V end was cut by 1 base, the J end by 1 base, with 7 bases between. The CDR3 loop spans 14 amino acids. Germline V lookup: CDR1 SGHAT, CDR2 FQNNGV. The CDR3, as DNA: TGTGCCAGCAGCTTAGGGGTGGCCCAAGAGACCCAGTACTTC. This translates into CASSLGVAQETQYF.

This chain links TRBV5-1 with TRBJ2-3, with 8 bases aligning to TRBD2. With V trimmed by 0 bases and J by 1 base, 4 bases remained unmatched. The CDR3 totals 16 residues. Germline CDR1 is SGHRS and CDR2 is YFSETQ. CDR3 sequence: CASSLVGRGGTDTQYF. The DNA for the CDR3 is TGCGCCAGCAGCTTGGTCGGGCGGGGGGGCACAGATACGCAGTATTTT.

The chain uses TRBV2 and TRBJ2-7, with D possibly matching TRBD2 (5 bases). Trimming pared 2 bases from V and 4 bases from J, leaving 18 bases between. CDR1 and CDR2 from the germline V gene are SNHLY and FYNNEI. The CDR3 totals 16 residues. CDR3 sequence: CASSEPREHRVYEQYV. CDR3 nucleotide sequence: TGTGCCAGCAGTGAACCAAGGGAGCATAGAGTATACGAGCAGTACGTC.

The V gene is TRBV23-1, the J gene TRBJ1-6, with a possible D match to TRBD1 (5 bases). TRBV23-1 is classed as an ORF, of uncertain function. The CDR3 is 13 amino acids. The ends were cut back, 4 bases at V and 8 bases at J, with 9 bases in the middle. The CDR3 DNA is TGCGCCAGCAGTCTAAGGGGTGATTCACCCCTCCACTTT. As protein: CASSLRGDSPLHF.

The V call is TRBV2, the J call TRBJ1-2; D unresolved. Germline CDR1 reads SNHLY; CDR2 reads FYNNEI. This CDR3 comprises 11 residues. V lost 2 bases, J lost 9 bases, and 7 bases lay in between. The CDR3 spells CASSESVRYTF. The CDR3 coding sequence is TGTGCCAGCAGTGAATCGGTACGCTACACCTTC.

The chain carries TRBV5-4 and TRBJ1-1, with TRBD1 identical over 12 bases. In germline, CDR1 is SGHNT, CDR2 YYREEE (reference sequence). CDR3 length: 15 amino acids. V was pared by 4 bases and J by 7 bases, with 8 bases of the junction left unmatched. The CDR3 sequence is CASSRWGQGALEAFF. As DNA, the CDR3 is TGTGCCAGCAGCCGCTGGGGACAGGGGGCTCTTGAAGCTTTCTTT.

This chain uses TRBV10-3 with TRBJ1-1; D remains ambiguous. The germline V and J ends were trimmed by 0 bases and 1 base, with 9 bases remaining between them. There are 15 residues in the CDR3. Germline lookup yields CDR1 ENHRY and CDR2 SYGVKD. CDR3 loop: CAISESGRRNTEAFF. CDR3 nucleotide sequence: TGTGCCATCAGTGAGTCTGGACGGCGGAACACTGAAGCTTTCTTT.

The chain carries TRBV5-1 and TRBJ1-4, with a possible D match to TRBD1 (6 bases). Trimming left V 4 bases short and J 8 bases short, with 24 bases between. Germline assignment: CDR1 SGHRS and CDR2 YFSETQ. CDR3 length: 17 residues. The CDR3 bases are TGCGCCAGCAGCCTTATACCCAACAGGGACGGTATGGAAAAACTGTTTTTT. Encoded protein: CASSLIPNRDGMEKLFF. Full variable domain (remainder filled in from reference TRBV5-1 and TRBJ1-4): KAGVTQTPRYLIKTRGQQVTLSCSPISGHRSVSWYQQTPGQGLQFLFEYFSETQRNKGNFPGRFSGRQFSNSRSEMNVSTLELGDSALYLCASSLIPNRDGMEKLFFGSGTQLSVL.

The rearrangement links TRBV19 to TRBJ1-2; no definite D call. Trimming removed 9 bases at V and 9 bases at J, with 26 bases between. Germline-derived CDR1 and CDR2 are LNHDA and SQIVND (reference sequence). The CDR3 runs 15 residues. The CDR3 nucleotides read TGTGCCAGCCCACCGCTCTGGGAGCCCCTTTTTCGCTACACCTTC. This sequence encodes CASPPLWEPLFRYTF. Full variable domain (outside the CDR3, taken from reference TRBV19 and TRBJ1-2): DGGITQSPKYLFRKEGQNVTLSCEQNLNHDAMYWYRQDPGQGLRLIYYSQIVNDFQKGDIAEGYSVSREKKESFPLTVTSAQKNPTAFYLCASPPLWEPLFRYTFGSGTRLTVV.